This TCR beta chain originates from a study of siplizumab effects on memory and regulatory T cells. Clones were read by immunoSEQ multiplex PCR, and TCRdb kept only the in-frame ones, dropping some. Among 60,000 or so clones listed, over 85% were seen once. The CDR3 loop spans 15 amino acids. The V gene's germline CDR1 is LGHNA and CDR2 YSLEER. The ends were cut back, 1 base at V and 5 bases at J, with 15 bases in the middle. Whole-study findings and limits: Treatment with siplizumab left mappable alloreactive CD4+ clones averaging approximately 68% Treg-derived, compared with 25% to 30% in controls.

With regard to this clone: Antigen: not known.

V and J are TRBV4-3 and TRBJ2-7; D may be TRBD1 (6 bases). The receptor's source is a human donor in good health. The sequenced material came from CD8+ T cells sorted from blood. The CDR3, as DNA: TGCGCCAGCAGCCAAGTTCCAGGGGCCCCGAACGAGCAGTACTTC. Translated, it gives CASSQVPGAPNEQYF.